The 19 T cell receptor beta chains below come from one sample, sequenced in a study of blood T cell repertoires in COVID-19. Here immunoSEQ multiplex PCR was the method, and the copy in TCRdb shows in-frame clones only, minus some. The sample includes roughly 180,000 clones, approximately 80% of them seen just once. Sequenced material: peripheral blood. These receptors were obtained from a middle-aged woman with COVID-19, enrolled during active disease.

The rearrangement joins TRBV4-1 to TRBJ2-7; TRBD2 matches at 7 bases. Germline V CDR1 and CDR2: MGHRA, YSYEKL. With V trimmed by 3 bases and J by 0 bases, 5 bases remained unmatched. The CDR3 is made up of 15 amino acids. As DNA, the CDR3 is TGCGCCAGCAGCCAGGAGGGACTATCCTCCTACGAGCAGTACTTC. Its protein is CASSQEGLSSYEQYF.

The genes are TRBV27 and TRBJ1-3; D uncertain. The CDR3 has 13 amino acids. V gave up 5 bases and J gave up 1 base, with 6 bases separating them. Germline CDR1 is MNHEY and CDR2 is SMNVEV (reference sequence). The CDR3 sequence is CASSLGSGNTIYF. Written as DNA, the CDR3 is TGTGCCAGCAGTCTAGGTTCTGGAAACACCATATATTTT.

The chain has TRBV11-2 and TRBJ2-3; the match to TRBD2 covers 10 bases. The J segment lost 4 bases and the V segment lost 0 bases, leaving 10 bases of the junction unmatched. CDR1 and CDR2 from the germline V gene are SGHAT and FQNNGV. The CDR3 consists of 18 residues. CDR3 DNA sequence: TGTGCCAGCAGCTTAGATTCGGAGCGGGGGGGCCGGGCAGATACGCAGTATTTT. This codes for CASSLDSERGGRADTQYF.

This clone was detected only a few times. The V gene is TRBV5-1, the J gene TRBJ1-6; a possible D gene is TRBD1 (6 bases). The CDR3 extends over 14 amino acids. V shed 0 bases and J shed 6 bases, with 7 bases lying between them. Germline assignment: CDR1 SGHRS and CDR2 YFSETQ. In DNA, the CDR3 is TGCGCCAGCAGCTTGGGACAGGCTAATTCACCCCTCCACTTT. Its translation is CASSLGQANSPLHF.

The V gene is TRBV13, the J gene TRBJ1-2; D remains unclear. V was cut by 3 bases and J by 4 bases, with 6 bases left in between. CDR1 is PRHDT, CDR2 FYEKMQ, per germline (reference sequence). This CDR3 contains 12 residues. CDR3 in amino acids: CASSFELYGYTF. The CDR3 DNA reads TGTGCCAGCAGCTTTGAGCTCTATGGCTACACCTTC.

The table lists this clone with many counts. The chain employs TRBV6-5 and TRBJ2-7; the match to TRBD2 covers 8 bases. The V and J ends lost 8 bases and 2 bases, in that order; junction bases with no gene match: 8. The germline V gene encodes CDR1 MNHEY and CDR2 SVGAGI. The CDR3 sequence is 14 residues long. The CDR3 loop reads CASAGTRSTYEQYF. The CDR3 DNA is TGTGCCAGCGCCGGGACTAGGAGTACCTACGAGCAGTACTTC.

This clone was counted between two and nine times. J is TRBJ2-1 and V is TRBV6-4; TRBD2 aligns across 13 bases. Losses at the gene ends were 4 bases for V and 8 bases for J; bases not matched to a gene: 5. CDR1 and CDR2 from the germline V gene are MRHNA and SNTAGT. CDR3 length equals 15 residues. The DNA of the CDR3 is TGTGCCAGCAGTGGAGGGACTAGCGGGAACGATGAGCAGTTCTTC. Its translation: CASSGGTSGNDEQFF.

In its sample, this clone was seen a few times. The junction departs from the called germline gene at one end, perhaps through a read error. This chain uses TRBV6-2 or TRBV6-3 with TRBJ1-2; 7 bases agree with TRBD1. The germline V gene has CDR1 MNHEY and CDR2 SVGEGT. The CDR3 loop spans 13 amino acids. In nucleotides, the CDR3 is TGTGCCAGCAGTTACGGCGGACAGGCGAGACAGGCCTTC. This translates into CASSYGGQARQAF.

Here the CDR3 DNA reads TGTGCCAGCAGTTTATCCGCGGGCCGGAACACTGAAGCTTTCTTT. It is translated as CASSLSAGRNTEAFF. The gene calls are TRBV27 and TRBJ1-1; D is unresolved. Germline V gene sequence: CDR1 MNHEY, CDR2 SMNVEV (reference sequence). The CDR3 consists of 15 residues. The V and J ends lost 0 bases and 1 base respectively, with 9 bases between them.

This chain links TRBV21-1 with TRBJ2-5; the DNA was not compared with TRBD2, the D call given in the table. TRBV21-1 is a listed pseudogene. The CDR3 length is 18 residues. CDR3 coding DNA: TGTGCCAGCAGCAATGGGATGGCTAGCGGGGGGGCTAGTGAGACCCAGTACTTC. Protein: CASSNGMASGGASETQYF.

V gene TRBV21-1 combines with J gene TRBJ1-4; the table's D call, TRBD1, has no DNA check behind it. TRBV21-1 is a pseudogene. The length of the CDR3 is 15 residues. CDR3 nucleotide sequence: TGTGCCAGCAGCAAAGAAAGGGGGCCCTATGAAAAACTGTTTTTT. Its translation is CASSKERGPYEKLFF.

The gene calls are TRBV3-1 (or the pseudogene TRBV3-2) and TRBJ1-4; D uncertain. The CDR3 is made up of 15 amino acids. The V gene lost 4 bases and the J gene lost 4 bases, with 13 bases spanning the gap. From germline, CDR1 is LGHDT and CDR2 YNNKEL (reference sequence). CDR3 coding DNA: TGTGCCAGCAGCCTTTTCCTGGAGCGTAATGAAAAACTGTTTTTT. It specifies CASSLFLERNEKLFF.

This chain connects TRBV6-6 to TRBJ1-4; tentative D call: TRBD1 (5 bases). The CDR3 totals 15 residues. Germline values: CDR1 MNHNY, CDR2 SVGAGI (reference sequence). Trimming shortened V by 7 bases and J by 7 bases, and 19 bases separated the two germline ends. CDR3 sequence reads: CASTRGLGVSEKLFF. The CDR3, as DNA: TGTGCCAGCACCCGGGGGTTGGGGGTCAGTGAAAAACTGTTTTTT.

The chain employs TRBV5-5 and TRBJ1-4; tentatively, D is TRBD1 (6 bases). The CDR3 length is 15 residues. CDR1 is SGHKS, CDR2 YYEKEE, per germline (reference sequence). Trimming removed 3 bases from V and 0 bases from J, with 9 bases in between. The CDR3 loop reads CASSSEGATNEKLFF. In DNA form, the CDR3 reads TGTGCCAGCAGCTCCGAGGGGGCAACTAATGAAAAACTGTTTTTT.

This clone showed up just once. This chain uses TRBV9 with TRBJ2-7; D is unclear. The V end lost 2 bases, the J end lost 5 bases, and 11 bases lay between the germline ends. There are 13 residues in the CDR3. Germline assignment: CDR1 SGDLS and CDR2 YYNGEE. The CDR3 reads CASSVRLEDEQYF. The CDR3 DNA is TGTGCCAGCAGCGTTAGGCTAGAGGACGAGCAGTACTTC. The entire variable domain, with the rest obtained from reference TRBV9 and TRBJ2-7, is as follows: DSGVTQTPKHLITATGQRVTLRCSPRSGDLSVYWYQQSLDQGLQFLIQYYNGEERAKGNILERFSAQQFPDLHSELNLSSLELGDSALYFCASSVRLEDEQYFGPGTRLTVT.

The J gene is TRBJ2-4, the V gene TRBV6-5, with D tentatively TRBD2 (5 bases). Germline V CDR1 and CDR2: MNHEY, SVGAGI. The CDR3 consists of 16 residues. With 2 bases removed from V and 8 bases from J, the gap between germline ends came to 19 bases. The chain's CDR3 is CASSYRVSGARYIQYF. CDR3 DNA sequence: TGTGCCAGCAGTTACCGGGTCAGCGGCGCACGGTACATTCAGTACTTC.

This clone was observed once. The chain employs TRBV27 and TRBJ1-6, with a tentative D call TRBD1 (5 bases). The CDR3 covers 14 residues. V was clipped by 4 bases and J by 14 bases, with 18 bases between them. Germline lookup yields CDR1 MNHEY and CDR2 SMNVEV (reference sequence). The CDR3 loop reads CASSSAGRSLTLHF. CDR3 DNA: TGTGCCAGCAGTTCGGCGGGACGCTCGCTCACCCTCCACTTT.

This chain links TRBV5-5 with TRBJ1-3; D might be TRBD1 (6 bases). CDR1 is SGHKS and CDR2 is YYEKEE in the germline V gene (reference sequence). CDR3 size: 15 residues. V lost 4 bases and J 2 bases, leaving 13 bases between the germline ends. CDR3 in DNA: TGTGCCAGCAGCCCTACAGGGTTGGCTGGAAACACCATATATTTT. Its translation: CASSPTGLAGNTIYF.

The chain joins TRBV5-5 to TRBJ1-1; the D is unclear. V dropped 1 base and J dropped 2 bases, with 6 bases sitting between them. Germline loops: CDR1 SGHKS, CDR2 YYEKEE (reference sequence). The CDR3 totals 13 residues. CDR3 in DNA: TGTGCCAGCAGCTTGCAACACAACACTGAAGCTTTCTTT. Its protein is CASSLQHNTEAFF.